These T cell receptor beta chains were read from a single sample in a study of T cells in Graves' hyperthyroidism and ophthalmopathy. TCRdb used MiXCR to reprocess the multiplex PCR reads, holding one entry per CDR3 protein. Of roughly 420,000 distinct CDR3 sequences listed, around 14% are singletons. Sequenced input: blood. The receptors were gathered from a young woman with Graves' hyperthyroidism. Both conserved end residues are part of each CDR3. The D gene is left open where the match is weak. Rows may omit the clone size; those that give it use once, few, many or a size class.

d_call: TRBD1
v_call: TRBV16
clone_size: many
j_call: TRBJ2-7
cdr3_aa: CASSADRDPYEQYF
cdr3_nt: TGTGCCAGCAGCGCCGACAGGGACCCCTACGAGCAGTACTTC

d_call: TRBD2
v_call: TRBV20-1
clone_size: few
j_call: TRBJ2-3
cdr3_aa: CSASALAGRPDTQYF
cdr3_nt: TGCAGTGCTAGTGCCCTAGCGGGGCGCCCAGATACGCAGTATTTT

d_call: TRBD2
v_call: TRBV7-8
clone_size: many
j_call: TRBJ2-3
cdr3_aa: CASSFAWTSGVADTQYF
cdr3_nt: TGTGCCAGCAGCTTCGCATGGACTAGCGGGGTTGCAGATACGCAGTATTTT

d_call: NA
v_call: TRBV20-1
clone_size: many
j_call: TRBJ2-5
cdr3_aa: CSASVGRETQYF
cdr3_nt: TGCAGTGCTAGTGTGGGTCGGGAGACCCAGTACTTC

d_call: NA
v_call: TRBV10-3
clone_size: many
j_call: TRBJ2-7
cdr3_aa: CAISGRSSYEQYF
cdr3_nt: TGTGCCATCTCGGGCAGAAGTTCCTACGAGCAGTACTTC

d_call: TRBD1
v_call: TRBV7-7
clone_size: many
j_call: TRBJ2-5
cdr3_aa: CASSLARDRGRETQYF
cdr3_nt: TGTGCTAGCAGCTTAGCTAGGGACAGGGGGAGAGAGACCCAGTACTTC

d_call: TRBD1
v_call: TRBV27
clone_size: few
j_call: TRBJ2-2
cdr3_aa: CASSLPTGAGTGELFF
cdr3_nt: TGTGCCAGCAGTTTGCCGACAGGGGCGGGCACCGGGGAGCTGTTTTTT

d_call: NA
v_call: TRBV9
clone_size: NA
j_call: TRBJ2-2
cdr3_aa: CASSVSTFTGELFF
cdr3_nt: TGTGCCAGCAGCGTGTCGACATTCACCGGGGAGCTGTTTTTT

d_call: TRBD2
v_call: TRBV5-6
clone_size: NA
j_call: TRBJ2-7
cdr3_aa: CASSYGLAGPSYEQYF
cdr3_nt: TGTGCCAGCAGCTACGGACTAGCGGGTCCCTCCTACGAGCAGTACTTC

d_call: TRBD1
v_call: TRBV27
clone_size: NA
j_call: TRBJ1-2
cdr3_aa: CASSTTGQGGGYGYTF
cdr3_nt: TGTGCCAGCAGTACCACGGGACAGGGAGGAGGCTATGGCTACACCTTC

d_call: NA
v_call: TRBV7-3
clone_size: many
j_call: TRBJ1-1
cdr3_aa: CASSEGQNTEAFF
cdr3_nt: TGTGCCAGCAGCGAGGGACAGAACACTGAAGCTTTCTTT

d_call: TRBD1
v_call: TRBV6-1
clone_size: many
j_call: TRBJ1-1
cdr3_aa: CASSEDGTGGTEAFF
cdr3_nt: TGTGCCAGCAGTGAAGATGGGACAGGGGGCACTGAAGCTTTCTTT

d_call: TRBD1
v_call: TRBV28
clone_size: NA
j_call: TRBJ2-7
cdr3_aa: CASSLLTGGLHEQYF
cdr3_nt: TGTGCCAGCAGTTTATTGACAGGGGGCCTCCACGAGCAGTACTTC

d_call: NA
v_call: TRBV7-8
clone_size: few
j_call: TRBJ2-5
cdr3_aa: CASSSLTGGVETQYF
cdr3_nt: TGTGCCAGCAGCTCCTTGACAGGCGGTGTCGAGACCCAGTACTTC

d_call: NA
v_call: TRBV6-5
clone_size: NA
j_call: TRBJ1-3
cdr3_aa: CASSYASGNTIYF
cdr3_nt: TGTGCCAGCAGTTACGCCTCTGGAAACACCATATATTTT

d_call: NA
v_call: TRBV2
clone_size: many
j_call: TRBJ1-1
cdr3_aa: CASSGDNPGEAFF
cdr3_nt: TGTGCCAGCAGTGGGGACAACCCCGGTGAAGCTTTCTTT

d_call: NA
v_call: TRBV12-3/TRBV12-4
clone_size: many
j_call: TRBJ1-5
cdr3_aa: CASTSRLGEPQHF
cdr3_nt: TGTGCCAGCACCTCCCGACTGGGGGAGCCCCAGCATTTT

d_call: NA
v_call: TRBV6-5
clone_size: many
j_call: TRBJ1-1
cdr3_aa: CASSYATGTEAFF
cdr3_nt: TGTGCCAGCAGTTACGCAACCGGCACTGAAGCTTTCTTT